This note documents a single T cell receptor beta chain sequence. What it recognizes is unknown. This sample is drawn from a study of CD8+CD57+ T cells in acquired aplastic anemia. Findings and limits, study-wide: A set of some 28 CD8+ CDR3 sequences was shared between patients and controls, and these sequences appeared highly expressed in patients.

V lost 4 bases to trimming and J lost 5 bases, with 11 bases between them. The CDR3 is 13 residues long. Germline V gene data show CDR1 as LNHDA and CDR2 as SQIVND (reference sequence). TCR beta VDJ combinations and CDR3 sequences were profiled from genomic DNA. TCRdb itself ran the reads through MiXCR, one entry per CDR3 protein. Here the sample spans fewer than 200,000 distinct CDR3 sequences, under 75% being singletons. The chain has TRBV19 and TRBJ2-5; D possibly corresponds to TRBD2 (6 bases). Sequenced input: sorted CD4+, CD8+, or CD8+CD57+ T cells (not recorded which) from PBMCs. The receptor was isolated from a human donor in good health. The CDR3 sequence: CASSTRGVETQYF. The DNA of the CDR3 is TGTGCCAGTAGTACCCGCGGGGTCGAGACCCAGTACTTC.